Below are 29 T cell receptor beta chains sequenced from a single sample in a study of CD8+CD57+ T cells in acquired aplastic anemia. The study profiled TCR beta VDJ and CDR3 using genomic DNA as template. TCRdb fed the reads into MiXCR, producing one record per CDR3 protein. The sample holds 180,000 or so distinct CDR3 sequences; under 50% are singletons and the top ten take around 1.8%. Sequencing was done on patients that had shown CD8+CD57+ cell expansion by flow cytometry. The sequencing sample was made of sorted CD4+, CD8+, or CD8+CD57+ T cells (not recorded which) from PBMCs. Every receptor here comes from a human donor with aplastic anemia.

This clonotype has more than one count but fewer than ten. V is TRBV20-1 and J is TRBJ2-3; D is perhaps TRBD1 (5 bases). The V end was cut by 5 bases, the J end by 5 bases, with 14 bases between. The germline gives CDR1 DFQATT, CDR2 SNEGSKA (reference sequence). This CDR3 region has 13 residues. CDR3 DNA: TGCAGTGCTGCCCTCCAGGGAAGAGATACGCAGTATTTT. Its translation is CSAALQGRDTQYF.

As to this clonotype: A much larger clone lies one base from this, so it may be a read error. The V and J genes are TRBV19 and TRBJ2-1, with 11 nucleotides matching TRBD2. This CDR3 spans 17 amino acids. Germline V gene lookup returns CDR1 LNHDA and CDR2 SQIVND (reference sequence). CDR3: CTSSNLRGTSGYNEQFF. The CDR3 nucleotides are TGTACCAGTAGCAATTTAAGGGGGACTAGCGGTTACAATGAGCAGTTCTTC.

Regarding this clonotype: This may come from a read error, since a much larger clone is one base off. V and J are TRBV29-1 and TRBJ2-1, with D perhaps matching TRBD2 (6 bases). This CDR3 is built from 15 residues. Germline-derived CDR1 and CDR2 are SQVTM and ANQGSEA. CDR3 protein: CSVGPAGASYNGQFF. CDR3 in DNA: TGCAGCGTTGGTCCAGCGGGCGCCTCCTACAATGGGCAGTTCTTC.

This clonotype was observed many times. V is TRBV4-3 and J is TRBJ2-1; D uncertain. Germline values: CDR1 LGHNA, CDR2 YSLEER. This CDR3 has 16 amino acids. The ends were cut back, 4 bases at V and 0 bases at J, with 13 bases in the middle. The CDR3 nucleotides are TGCGCCAGCAGCCCCGAGGCAGTGAGCTCCTACAATGAGCAGTTCTTC. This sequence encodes CASSPEAVSSYNEQFF.

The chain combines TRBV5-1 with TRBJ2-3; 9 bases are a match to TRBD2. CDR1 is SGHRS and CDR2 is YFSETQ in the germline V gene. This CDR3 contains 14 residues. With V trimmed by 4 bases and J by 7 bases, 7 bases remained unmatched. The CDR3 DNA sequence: TGCGCCAGCAGCGTCCTAGCGGGATGGAATACGCAGTATTTT. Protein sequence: CASSVLAGWNTQYF.

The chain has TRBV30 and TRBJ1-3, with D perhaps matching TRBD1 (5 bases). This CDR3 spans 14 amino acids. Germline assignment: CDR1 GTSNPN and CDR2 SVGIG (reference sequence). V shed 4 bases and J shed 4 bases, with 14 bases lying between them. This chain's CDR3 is CAWTAGSSGNTIYF. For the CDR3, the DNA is TGTGCCTGGACTGCAGGGTCTTCGGGAAACACCATATATTTT.

The CDR3 loop reads CATSSQISDTQYF. The CDR3 DNA follows: TGTGCCACCAGCAGTCAGATCTCAGATACGCAGTATTTT. The gene calls are TRBV15 and TRBJ2-3, with D unclear. Germline V gene sequence: CDR1 LNHNV, CDR2 YYDKDF (reference sequence). V lost 3 bases to trimming and J lost 4 bases, with 8 bases between them. This CDR3 spans 13 amino acids.

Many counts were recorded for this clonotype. CDR3 DNA: TGTGCCAGCAGTCCCGCAGGGGGGAACGAGCAGTACTTC. This encodes CASSPAGGNEQYF. This sequence joins TRBV6-1 and TRBJ2-7; D might be TRBD1 (7 bases). V lost 5 bases, J lost 5 bases, and 13 bases lay in between. This CDR3 region has 13 residues. Germline loops: CDR1 MNHNS, CDR2 SASEGT.

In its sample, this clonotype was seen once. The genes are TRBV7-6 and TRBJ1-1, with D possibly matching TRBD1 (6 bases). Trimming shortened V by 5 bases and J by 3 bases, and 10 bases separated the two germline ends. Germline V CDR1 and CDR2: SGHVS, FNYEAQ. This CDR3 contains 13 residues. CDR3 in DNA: TGTGCCAGCAGCCAGGGGAAGGACACTGAAGCTTTCTTT. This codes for CASSQGKDTEAFF.

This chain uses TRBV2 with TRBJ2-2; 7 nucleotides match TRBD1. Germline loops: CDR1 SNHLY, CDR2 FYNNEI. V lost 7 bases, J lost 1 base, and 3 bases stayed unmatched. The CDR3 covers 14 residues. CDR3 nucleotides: TGTGCCAGCATTGGGACAGTGAACACCGGGGAGCTGTTTTTT. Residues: CASIGTVNTGELFF.

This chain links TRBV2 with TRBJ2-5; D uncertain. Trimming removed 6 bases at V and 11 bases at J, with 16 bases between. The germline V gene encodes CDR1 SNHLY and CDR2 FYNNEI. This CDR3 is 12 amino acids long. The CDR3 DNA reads TGTGCCAGCAGCTTAGGTTCTGGCCTACAGTACTTC. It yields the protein CASSLGSGLQYF.

CDR3 coding DNA: TGTGCCAGCAGTTTGTTCAGGCTAGGACGGTCTGGGGCCAACGTCCTGACTTTC. As protein: CASSLFRLGRSGANVLTF. The rearrangement joins TRBV27 to TRBJ2-6; D is uncertain. From germline, CDR1 is MNHEY and CDR2 SMNVEV (reference sequence). V was trimmed by 3 bases and J by 1 base, leaving 16 bases between them. CDR3 length: 18 residues. Full variable domain (outside the CDR3, taken from reference TRBV27 and TRBJ2-6): EAQVTQNPRYLITVTGKKLTVTCSQNMNHEYMSWYRQDPGLGLRQIYYSMNVEVTDKGDVPEGYKVSRKEKRNFPLILESPSPNQTSLYFCASSLFRLGRSGANVLTFGAGSRLTVL.

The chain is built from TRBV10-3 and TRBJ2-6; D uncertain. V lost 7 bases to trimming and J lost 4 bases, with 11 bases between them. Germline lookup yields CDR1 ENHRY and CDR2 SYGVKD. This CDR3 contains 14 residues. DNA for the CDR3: TGTGCCATCAAGTTAGCCGGGGGGGCCAACGTCCTGACTTTC. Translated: CAIKLAGGANVLTF.

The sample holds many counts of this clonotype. Here the CDR3 DNA reads TGTGCCTGGACCCCGGTGGTGAATTCACCCCTCCACTTT. Amino acid sequence: CAWTPVVNSPLHF. The J gene is TRBJ1-6, the V gene TRBV30; no clear D gene. CDR3 size: 13 residues. V was pared by 4 bases and J by 7 bases, with 11 bases between. Germline V CDR1 and CDR2: GTSNPN, SVGIG (reference sequence).

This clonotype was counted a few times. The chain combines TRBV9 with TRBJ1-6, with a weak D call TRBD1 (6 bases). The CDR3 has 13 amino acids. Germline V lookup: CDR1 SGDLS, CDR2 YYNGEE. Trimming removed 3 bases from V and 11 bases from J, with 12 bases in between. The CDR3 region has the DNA TGTGCCAGCAGCGGTACAGGGATCCCACCCCTCCACTTT. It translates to CASSGTGIPPLHF.

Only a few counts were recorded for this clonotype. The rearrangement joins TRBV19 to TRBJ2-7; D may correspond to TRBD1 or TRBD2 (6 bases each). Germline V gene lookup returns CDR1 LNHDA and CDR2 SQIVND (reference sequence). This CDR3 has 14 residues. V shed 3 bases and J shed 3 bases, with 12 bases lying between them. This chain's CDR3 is CASSIGGHNYEQYF. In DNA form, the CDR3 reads TGTGCCAGTAGTATCGGGGGACACAACTACGAGCAGTACTTC.

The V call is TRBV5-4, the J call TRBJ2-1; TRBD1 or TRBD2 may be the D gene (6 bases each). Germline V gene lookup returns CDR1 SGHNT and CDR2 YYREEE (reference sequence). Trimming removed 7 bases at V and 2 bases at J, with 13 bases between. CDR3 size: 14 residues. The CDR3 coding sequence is TGTGCCAGCGCCGGGGGCGGGGCCTACAATGAGCAGTTCTTC. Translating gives CASAGGGAYNEQFF.

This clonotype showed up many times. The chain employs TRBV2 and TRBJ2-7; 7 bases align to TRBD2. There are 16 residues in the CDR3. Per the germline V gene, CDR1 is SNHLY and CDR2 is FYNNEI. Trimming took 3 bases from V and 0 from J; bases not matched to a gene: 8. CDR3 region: CASSDRDYSSSYEQYF. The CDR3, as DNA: TGTGCCAGCAGTGATAGGGACTACTCGAGCTCCTACGAGCAGTACTTC. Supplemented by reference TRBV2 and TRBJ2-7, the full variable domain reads EPEVTQTPSHQVTQMGQEVILRCVPISNHLYFYWYRQILGQKVEFLVSFYNNEISEKSEIFDDQFSVERPDGSNFTLKIRSTKLEDSAMYFCASSDRDYSSSYEQYFGPGTRLTVT.

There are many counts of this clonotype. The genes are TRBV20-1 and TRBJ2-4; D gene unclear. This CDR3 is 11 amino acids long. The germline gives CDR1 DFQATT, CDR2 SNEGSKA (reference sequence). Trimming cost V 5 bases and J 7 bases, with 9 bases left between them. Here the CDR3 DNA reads TGCAGTGCTTCAGCCCAGAACATTCAGTACTTC. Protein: CSASAQNIQYF.

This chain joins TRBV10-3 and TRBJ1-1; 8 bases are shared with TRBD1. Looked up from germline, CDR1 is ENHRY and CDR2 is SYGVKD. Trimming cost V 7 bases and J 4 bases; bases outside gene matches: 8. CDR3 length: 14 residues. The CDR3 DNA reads TGTGCCATCACTCCGGACAGGGTTGGCACTGAAGCTTTCTTT. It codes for CAITPDRVGTEAFF.

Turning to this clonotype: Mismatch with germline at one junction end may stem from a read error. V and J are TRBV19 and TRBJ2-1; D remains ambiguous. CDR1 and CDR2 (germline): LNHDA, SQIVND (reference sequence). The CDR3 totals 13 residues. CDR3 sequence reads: CASSVDSNNEQFF. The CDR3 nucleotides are TGTGCCAGTAGTGTAGACTCCAACAATGAGCAGTTCTTC.

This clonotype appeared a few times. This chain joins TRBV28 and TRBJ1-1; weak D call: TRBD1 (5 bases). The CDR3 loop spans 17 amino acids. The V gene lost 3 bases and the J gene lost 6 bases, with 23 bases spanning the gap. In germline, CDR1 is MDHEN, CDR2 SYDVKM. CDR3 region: CASSLAPGTSGTAEAFF. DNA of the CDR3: TGTGCCAGCAGTTTGGCCCCTGGCACCAGCGGGACGGCTGAAGCTTTCTTT.

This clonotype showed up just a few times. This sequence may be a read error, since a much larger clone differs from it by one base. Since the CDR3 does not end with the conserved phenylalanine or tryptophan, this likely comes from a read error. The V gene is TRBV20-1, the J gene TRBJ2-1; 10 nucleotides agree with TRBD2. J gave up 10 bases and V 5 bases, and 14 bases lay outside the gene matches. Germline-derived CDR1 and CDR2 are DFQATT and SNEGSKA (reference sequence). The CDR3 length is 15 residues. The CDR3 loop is CSASSGRVGTQEQFL. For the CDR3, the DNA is TGCAGTGCTTCAAGCGGGAGGGTGGGGACACAGGAGCAGTTCCTC.

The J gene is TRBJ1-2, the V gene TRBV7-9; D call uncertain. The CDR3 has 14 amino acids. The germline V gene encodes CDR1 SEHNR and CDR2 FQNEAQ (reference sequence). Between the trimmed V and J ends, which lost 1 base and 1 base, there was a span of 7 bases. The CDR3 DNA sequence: TGTGCCAGCAGCTTAGAACAGATTAACTATGGCTACACCTTC. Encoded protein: CASSLEQINYGYTF. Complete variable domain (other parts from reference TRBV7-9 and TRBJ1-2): DTGVSQNPRHKITKRGQNVTFRCDPISEHNRLYWYRQTLGQGPEFLTYFQNEAQLEKSRLLSDRFSAERPKGSFSTLEIQRTEQGDSAMYLCASSLEQINYGYTFGSGTRLTVV.

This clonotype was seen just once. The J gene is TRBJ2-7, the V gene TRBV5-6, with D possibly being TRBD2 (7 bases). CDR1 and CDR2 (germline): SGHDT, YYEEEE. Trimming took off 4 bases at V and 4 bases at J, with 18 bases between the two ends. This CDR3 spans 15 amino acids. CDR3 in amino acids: CASSLWAGALYEQYF. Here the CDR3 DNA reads TGTGCCAGCAGCCTCTGGGCGGGGGCCTTATACGAGCAGTACTTC.

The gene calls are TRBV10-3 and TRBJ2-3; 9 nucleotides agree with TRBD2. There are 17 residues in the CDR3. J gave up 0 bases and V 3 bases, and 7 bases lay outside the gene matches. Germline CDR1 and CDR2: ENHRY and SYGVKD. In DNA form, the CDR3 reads TGTGCCATCAGTGACTGGCTAGCGGGGTCTAGCACAGATACGCAGTATTTT. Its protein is CAISDWLAGSSTDTQYF.

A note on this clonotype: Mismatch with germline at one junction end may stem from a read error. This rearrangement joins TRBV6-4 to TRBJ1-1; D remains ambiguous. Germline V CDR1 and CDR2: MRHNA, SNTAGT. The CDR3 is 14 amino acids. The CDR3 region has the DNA TGTGCCAGCACTGACACCGACAAAGGGACTGAAGCTTTCTTT. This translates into CASTDTDKGTEAFF.

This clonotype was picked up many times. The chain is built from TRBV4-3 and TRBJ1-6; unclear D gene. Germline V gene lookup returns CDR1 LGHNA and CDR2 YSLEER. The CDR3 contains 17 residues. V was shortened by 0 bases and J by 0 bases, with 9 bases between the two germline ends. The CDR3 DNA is TGCGCCAGCAGCCAAGATCGTACGAGCTCCTATAATTCACCCCTCCACTTT. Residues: CASSQDRTSSYNSPLHF.

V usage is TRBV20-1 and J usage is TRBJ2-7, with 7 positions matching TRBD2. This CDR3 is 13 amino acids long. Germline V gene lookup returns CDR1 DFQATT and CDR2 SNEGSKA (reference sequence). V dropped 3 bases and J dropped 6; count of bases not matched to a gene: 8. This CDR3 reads CSASPAGMTEQYF. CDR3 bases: TGCAGTGCTAGCCCAGCGGGAATGACCGAGCAGTACTTC.